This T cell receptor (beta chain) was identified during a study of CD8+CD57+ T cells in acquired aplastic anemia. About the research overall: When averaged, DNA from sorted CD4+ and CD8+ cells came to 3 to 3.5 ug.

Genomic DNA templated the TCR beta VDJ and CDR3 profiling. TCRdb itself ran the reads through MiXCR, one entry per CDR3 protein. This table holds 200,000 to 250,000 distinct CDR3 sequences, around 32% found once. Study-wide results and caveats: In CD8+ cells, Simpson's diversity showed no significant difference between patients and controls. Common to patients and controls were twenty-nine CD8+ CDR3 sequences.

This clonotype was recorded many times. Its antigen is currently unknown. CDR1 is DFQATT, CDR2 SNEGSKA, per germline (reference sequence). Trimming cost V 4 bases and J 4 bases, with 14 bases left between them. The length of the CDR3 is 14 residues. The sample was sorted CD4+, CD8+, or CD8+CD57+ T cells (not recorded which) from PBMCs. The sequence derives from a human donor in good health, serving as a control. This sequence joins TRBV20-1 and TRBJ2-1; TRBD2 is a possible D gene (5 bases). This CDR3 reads CSAILALKYNEQFF. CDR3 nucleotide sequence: TGCAGTGCTATTCTAGCTCTGAAATACAATGAGCAGTTCTTC.